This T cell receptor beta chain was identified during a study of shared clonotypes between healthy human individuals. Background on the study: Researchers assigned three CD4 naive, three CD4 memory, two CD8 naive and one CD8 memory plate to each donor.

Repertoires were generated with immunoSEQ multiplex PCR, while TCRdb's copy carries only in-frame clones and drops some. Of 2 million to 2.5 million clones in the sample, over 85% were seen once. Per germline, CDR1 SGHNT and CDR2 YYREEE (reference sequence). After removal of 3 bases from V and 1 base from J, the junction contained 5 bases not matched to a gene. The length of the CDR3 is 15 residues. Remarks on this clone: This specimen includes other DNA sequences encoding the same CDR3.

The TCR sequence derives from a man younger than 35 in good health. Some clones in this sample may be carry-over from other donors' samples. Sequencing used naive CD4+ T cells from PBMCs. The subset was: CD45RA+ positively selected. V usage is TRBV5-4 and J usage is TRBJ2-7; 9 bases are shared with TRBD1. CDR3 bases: TGTGCCAGCAGCTCTCCGGGACAGGGATCCTACGAGCAGTACTTC. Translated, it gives CASSSPGQGSYEQYF.